This entry describes one T cell receptor beta chain. This clonotype has only a few counts. No antigen is known for it. No quality values exist for individual bases; no much larger clone is one base distant. This record comes from a study of T-cell reconstitution after alpha-beta-depleted transplantation in children (TCRdb year 2016). Concerning the study at large: The study quantitatively tracked T-cell immune reconstitution after TCRalphabeta/CD19-depleted allogeneic hematopoietic cell transplantation in children using TCR repertoire profiling.

Receptors were amplified or captured by PCR. The reads were generated on an Illumina HiSeq 2500. To normalize quantification of the TCRbeta repertoire, the TCR libraries were built with molecular barcoding that relied on unique molecular identifiers. TCRdb reanalyzed the raw reads on its own, using fastp at Q25 for trimming and MiXCR for clone calling, and kept in-frame beta chains. Merged by CDR3 protein, the rows form single entries marked with the most common genes and DNA. Across this sample there are approximately 1,000,000 distinct CDR3 sequences, with roughly 29% seen only once. Over 25% of the sample is taken by the ten largest. The sample's treatment or condition label is to be understood as: allogeneic hematopoietic cell transplantation with graft depleted of TCRalphabeta T cells and CD19 B cells. The children who served as transplant recipients had been given grafts of TCRalphabeta/CD19-depleted allogeneic hematopoietic cells.

The research as a whole found: Apparently early alphabetaT-cell count recovery about two months after transplant reportedly relied on only several hundred rapidly expanded clones derived from non-depleted graft cells. Over subsequent months, a decline in hyperexpanded clone frequencies was noted, and after one year, T-cell counts and TCRbeta diversity were mostly ascribed to newly produced T cells. In some patients, high TCRbeta diversity at day 60 was attributed to recipient T cells and intrathymic progenitors that had survived conditioning.

The material sequenced was PBMCs, mostly from graft donor cells, taken 360 days after TCRalphabeta/CD19-depleted stem cell transplant. This TCR was recovered from a boy younger than two who had a stem cell transplant for SCID, so the T cells may come from the graft donor.

The CDR3 protein sequence reads: CASSNGRGFNYGYTF. The DNA reads as follows: TGTGCCAGCAGTAACGGACGGGGGTTTAACTATGGCTACACCTTC. The sequence joins TRBV6-5 to TRBJ1-2; the D gene is perhaps TRBD1, on 5 matching bases. CDR1 MNHEY and CDR2 SVGAGI were looked up in the germline V gene. Taken from cysteine to phenylalanine, the CDR3 has 15 residues. Of all the DNA, just the CDR3 is kept, 45 bases in frame from base 1. V loses 5 bases of germline sequence and J loses 1 base, and the interval between the two ends is 14 bases.